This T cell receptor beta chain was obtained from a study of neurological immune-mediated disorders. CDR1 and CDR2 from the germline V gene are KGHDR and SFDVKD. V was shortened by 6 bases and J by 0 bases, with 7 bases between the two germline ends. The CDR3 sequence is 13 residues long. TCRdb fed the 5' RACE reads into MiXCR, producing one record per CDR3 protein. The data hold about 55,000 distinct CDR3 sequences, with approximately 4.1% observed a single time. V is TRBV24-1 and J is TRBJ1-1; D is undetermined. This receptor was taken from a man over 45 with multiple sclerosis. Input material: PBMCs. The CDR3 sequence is CATSSAMNTEAFF. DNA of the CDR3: TGTGCCACCAGTTCAGCTATGAACACTGAAGCTTTCTTT.